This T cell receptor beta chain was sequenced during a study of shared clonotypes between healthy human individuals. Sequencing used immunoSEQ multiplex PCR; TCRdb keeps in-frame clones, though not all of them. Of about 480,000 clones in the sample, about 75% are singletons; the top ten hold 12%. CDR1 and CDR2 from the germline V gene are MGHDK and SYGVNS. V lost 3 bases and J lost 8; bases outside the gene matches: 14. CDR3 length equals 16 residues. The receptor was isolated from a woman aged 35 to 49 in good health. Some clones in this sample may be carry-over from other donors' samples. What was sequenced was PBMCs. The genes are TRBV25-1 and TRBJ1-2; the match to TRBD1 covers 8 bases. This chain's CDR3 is CASSDRPAQGARGYTF. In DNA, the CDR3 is TGTGCCAGCAGTGACCGCCCCGCTCAGGGGGCGCGAGGCTACACCTTC.